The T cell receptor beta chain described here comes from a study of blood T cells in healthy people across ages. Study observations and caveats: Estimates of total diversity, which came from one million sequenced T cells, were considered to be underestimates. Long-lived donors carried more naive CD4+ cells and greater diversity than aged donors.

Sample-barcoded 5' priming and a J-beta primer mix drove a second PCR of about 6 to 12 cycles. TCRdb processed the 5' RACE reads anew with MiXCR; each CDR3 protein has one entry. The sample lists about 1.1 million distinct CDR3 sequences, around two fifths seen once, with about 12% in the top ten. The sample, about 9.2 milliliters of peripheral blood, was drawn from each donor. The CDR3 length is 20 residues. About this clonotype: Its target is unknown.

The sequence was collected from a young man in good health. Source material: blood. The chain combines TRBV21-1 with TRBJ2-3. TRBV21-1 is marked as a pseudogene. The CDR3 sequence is CASSKALCKRPQKSTDTQYF. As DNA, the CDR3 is TGTGCCAGCAGCAAAGCGCTTTGCAAAAGACCTCAAAAATCCACAGATACGCAGTATTTT.